This TCR beta chain stems from a study of blood T cell repertoires in COVID-19. Method: immunoSEQ multiplex PCR; TCRdb's copy keeps in-frame clones and lacks some. This table holds 200,000 to 250,000 clones, about nine tenths found once. Germline loops: CDR1 LNHDA, CDR2 SQIVND (reference sequence). V was trimmed by 4 bases and J by 0 bases, leaving 16 bases between them. The CDR3 loop spans 17 amino acids. The clonotype originates from a man aged 50 or older with acute or convalescent COVID-19. The V gene is TRBV19, the J gene TRBJ1-3; perhaps TRBD1 as D (5 bases). The sequencing input was peripheral blood. This chain's CDR3 is CASSKGVRTISGNTIYF. Written as DNA, the CDR3 is TGTGCCAGTAGTAAAGGGGTCCGGACAATCTCTGGAAACACCATATATTTT.